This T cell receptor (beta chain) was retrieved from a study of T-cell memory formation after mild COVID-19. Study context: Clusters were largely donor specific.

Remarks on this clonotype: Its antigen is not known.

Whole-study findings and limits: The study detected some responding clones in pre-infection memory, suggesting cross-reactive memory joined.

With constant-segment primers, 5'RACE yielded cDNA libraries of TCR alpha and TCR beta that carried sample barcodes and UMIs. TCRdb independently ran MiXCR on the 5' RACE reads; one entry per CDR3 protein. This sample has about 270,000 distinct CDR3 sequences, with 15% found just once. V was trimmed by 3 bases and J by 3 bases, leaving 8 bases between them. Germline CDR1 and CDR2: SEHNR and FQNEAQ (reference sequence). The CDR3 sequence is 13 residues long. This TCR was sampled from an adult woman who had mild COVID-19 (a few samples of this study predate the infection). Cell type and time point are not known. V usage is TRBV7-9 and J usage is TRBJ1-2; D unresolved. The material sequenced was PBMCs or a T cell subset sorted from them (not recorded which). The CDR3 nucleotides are TGTGCCAGCAGCTTCCGGGCAGACTATGGCTACACCTTC. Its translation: CASSFRADYGYTF.